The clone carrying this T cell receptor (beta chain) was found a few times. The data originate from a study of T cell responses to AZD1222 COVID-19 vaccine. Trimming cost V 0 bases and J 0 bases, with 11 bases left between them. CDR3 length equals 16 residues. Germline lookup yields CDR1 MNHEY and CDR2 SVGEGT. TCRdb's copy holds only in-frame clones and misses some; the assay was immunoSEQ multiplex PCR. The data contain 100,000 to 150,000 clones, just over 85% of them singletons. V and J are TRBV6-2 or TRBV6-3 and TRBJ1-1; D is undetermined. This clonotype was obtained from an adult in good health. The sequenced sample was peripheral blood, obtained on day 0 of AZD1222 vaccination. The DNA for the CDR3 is TGTGCCAGCAGTTACTCTAAGGCGACAATGAACACTGAAGCTTTCTTT. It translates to CASSYSKATMNTEAFF.